The clone carrying this T cell receptor (beta chain) has only one observation. No antigen is known for it. Antigen-specific CD4+ T cells expanded by the ViraFEST assay with viral peptide pools were then sequenced. Following culture for around 10 days, CD4+ T cells were isolated. Half-medium exchanges with IL-2 medium took place on days 3 and 7. Profiled with immunoSEQ multiplex PCR; TCRdb holds only in-frame clones, not every one. This table holds under 65,000 clones, 80% found once. This record comes from a study of vaccination effects on CD4 cells after COVID-19. Germline CDR1 reads SGHKS; CDR2 reads YYEKEE (reference sequence). V shed 1 base, J shed 8 bases, and the junction held 11 bases outside the gene matches. The CDR3 runs to 17 residues.

The input for sequencing was CD4+ T cells from PBMCs cultured with HCoV-229E spike peptides, taken before COVID-19 vaccination. The TCR sequence derives from a human donor who received a COVID-19 vaccine. The chain uses TRBV5-5 and TRBJ1-4, with TRBD1 identical over 10 bases. CDR3: CASSLLPGQGYVEKLFF. The CDR3 nucleotides are TGTGCCAGCAGCTTGCTCCCGGGACAGGGGTATGTGGAAAAACTGTTTTTT.